This TCR beta chain was captured in a study of cytomegalovirus exposure and HLA in healthy donors. Concerning this clone itself: Its antigen remains unidentified.

Overall study results and limits: Immune exposure information comprised only CMV serostatus. Because they were indistinguishable, some V segments, including TRBV6-2 and TRBV6-3, were excluded. Later analysis revealed greater clonal expansion in HLA-associated TCR beta chains than in equally common others.

PCR was performed using 60 Vbeta and 13 Jbeta primers. The protocol was immunoSEQ multiplex PCR, while the TCRdb copy is restricted to in-frame clones and leaves out a portion. The table lists about 170,000 clones, under 80% of them singletons. The CDR3 is 13 residues long. CDR1 is LGHNT and CDR2 is FRNRAP in the germline V gene. V was pared by 8 bases and J by 0 bases, with 8 bases between. The clonotype comes from a female donor in good health and CMV-seronegative. The sample was PBMCs. The chain has TRBV12-5 and TRBJ1-3; no reliable D call. CDR3 residues: CASRRDSGNTIYF. DNA for the CDR3: TGTGCTAGTCGGAGGGACTCTGGAAACACCATATATTTT. Variable domain in full (rest from reference TRBV12-5 and TRBJ1-3): DARVTQTPRHKVTEMGQEVTMRCQPILGHNTVFWYRQTMMQGLELLAYFRNRAPLDDSGMPKDRFSAEMPDATLATLKIQPSEPRDSAVYFCASRRDSGNTIYFGEGSWLTVV.